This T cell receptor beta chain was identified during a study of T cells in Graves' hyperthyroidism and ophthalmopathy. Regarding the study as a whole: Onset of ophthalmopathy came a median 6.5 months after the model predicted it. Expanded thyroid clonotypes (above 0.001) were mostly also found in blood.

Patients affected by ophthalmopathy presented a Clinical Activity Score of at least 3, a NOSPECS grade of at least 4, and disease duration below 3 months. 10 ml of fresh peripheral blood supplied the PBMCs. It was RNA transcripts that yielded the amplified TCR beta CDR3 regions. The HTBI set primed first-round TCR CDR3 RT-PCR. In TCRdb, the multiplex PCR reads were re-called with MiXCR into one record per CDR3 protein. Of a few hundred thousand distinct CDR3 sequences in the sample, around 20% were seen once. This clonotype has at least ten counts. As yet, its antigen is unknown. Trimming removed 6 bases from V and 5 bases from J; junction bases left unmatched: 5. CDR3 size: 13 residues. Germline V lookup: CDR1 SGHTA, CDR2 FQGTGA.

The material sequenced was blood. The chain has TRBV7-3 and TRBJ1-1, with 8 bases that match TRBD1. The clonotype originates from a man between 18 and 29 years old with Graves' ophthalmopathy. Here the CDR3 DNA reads TGTGCCAGCAGACTTACAGGGGGAACTGAAGCTTTCTTT. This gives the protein CASRLTGGTEAFF.